This T cell receptor (beta chain) stems from a study of beta chain features in type 1 diabetes. Turning to this clone: Its antigen is unknown.

The sequenced template was cDNA made from the entire isolated RNA. TCRdb keeps only in-frame clones here, not all; method: immunoSEQ multiplex PCR. This sample has 200,000 to 300,000 clones, with around a quarter found just once. Findings and caveats of the study: Insertions at VDJ junctions were less frequent in type 1 diabetes patients. These patients also deleted more nucleotides at the same junctions.

A sort by CD45RO/CCR7/CD25/CD127/CD95/CD27 yielded CD4+ naive, central memory, regulatory and stem cell-like memory cells. Germline loops: CDR1 MDHEN, CDR2 SYDVKM. The CDR3 runs 15 residues. Trimming removed 3 bases from V and 3 bases from J; junction bases left unmatched: 3. The TCR originated in a young man in good health. Sequencing was performed on central memory CD4+ T cells from blood. The chain recombines TRBV28 with TRBJ2-3, with 10 bases identical to TRBD1. The CDR3 nucleotides are TGTGCCAGCAGTTTGGGACAGGGGCTGACAGATACGCAGTATTTT. This encodes CASSLGQGLTDTQYF.